This T cell receptor (beta chain) was profiled in a study of blood T cells in healthy people across ages. Regarding the study as a whole: A strong correlation between TCR beta diversity and naive T cell percentage was seen. More naive CD4+ cells and higher diversity were found in long-lived than in aged donors.

Concerning this clonotype: The antigen is not known.

CDR3 length: 15 residues. Primed by a sample-barcoded 5' primer and a J-beta primer mix, a second PCR proceeded for 7 to 11 cycles. At least 2.5 million CDR3-containing paired-end reads were obtained per sample. TCRdb passed the 5' RACE reads through MiXCR, listing each CDR3 protein once. In the table there are about 1 million distinct CDR3 sequences, under 55% of which are singletons. This receptor was taken from a woman in her sixties in good health. The V gene is TRBV12-3 or TRBV12-4, the J gene TRBJ2-7; 8 bases are a match to TRBD2. The last part of the DNA fits TRBJ2-5 better; the J call may be wrong. The sample taken for sequencing was blood. In DNA, the CDR3 is TGTGCCAGCAGACAGAGCGGGGTCCGGGGGGGGACCCAGTACTTC. This gives the protein CASRQSGVRGGTQYF.